Each of the 26 T cell receptor beta chains below was sequenced from the same sample in a study of blood T cell repertoires in COVID-19. Profiling relied on immunoSEQ multiplex PCR, and the TCRdb table lists in-frame clones only, not all of them. This sample has roughly 250,000 clones; approximately 86% occur once, and the top ten carry approximately 1.6%. Specimen: PBMCs or T cells enriched from blood (not recorded which). These receptor sequences come from a woman aged 50 to 60 who had recovered from COVID-19.

The V gene is TRBV27, the J gene TRBJ1-4; the D gene is possibly TRBD1 (6 bases). Germline CDR1 is MNHEY and CDR2 is SMNVEV (reference sequence). Trimming pared 7 bases from V and 8 bases from J, leaving 14 bases between. This CDR3 spans 13 amino acids. The CDR3 protein is CASTGTRGEKLFF. The CDR3 DNA follows: TGTGCCAGCACTGGGACCAGGGGAGAAAAACTGTTTTTT.

This clone showed up just once. The chain employs TRBV7-6 and TRBJ2-1, with 8 positions matching TRBD1. Germline V gene data show CDR1 as SGHVS and CDR2 as FNYEAQ. This CDR3 is 14 amino acids long. J lost 4 bases, V lost 7 bases, and 6 bases had no gene match. CDR3: CASNDRGPYNEQFF. The CDR3 DNA reads TGTGCCAGCAACGACAGGGGTCCATACAATGAGCAGTTCTTC. The entire variable domain, with the rest obtained from reference TRBV7-6 and TRBJ2-1, is as follows: GAGVSQSPRYKVTKRGQDVALRCDPISGHVSLYWYRQALGQGPEFLTYFNYEAQQDKSGLPNDRFSAERPEGSISTLTIQRTEQRDSAMYRCASNDRGPYNEQFFGPGTRLTVL.

The chain links TRBV29-1 to TRBJ1-4; 9 bases map to TRBD1. Germline CDR1 is SQVTM and CDR2 is ANQGSEA. V dropped 7 bases and J dropped 3; count of bases not matched to a gene: 9. The CDR3 is 15 amino acids. Here the CDR3 reads CSEKRQGESNEKLFF. Written as DNA, the CDR3 is TGCAGCGAAAAACGACAGGGGGAGTCTAATGAAAAACTGTTTTTT.

The V gene is TRBV3-1 (or the pseudogene TRBV3-2), the J gene TRBJ2-7; TRBD1 might be the D (5 bases). With 4 bases removed from V and 4 bases from J, the gap between germline ends came to 11 bases. The CDR3 consists of 13 residues. The germline CDR1 and CDR2 sequences are LGHDT and YNNKEL (reference sequence). The CDR3 protein is CASSRKRGYEQYF. As DNA, the CDR3 is TGTGCCAGCAGCCGCAAAAGGGGTTACGAGCAGTACTTC.

CDR3 nucleotides: TGCGCCAGCAGCCCTACGGCGGGACAGGGAAGCGGCTACACCTTC. Residues: CASSPTAGQGSGYTF. The chain links TRBV5-1 to TRBJ1-2, with 9 bases that match TRBD1. Looked up from germline, CDR1 is SGHRS and CDR2 is YFSETQ. The CDR3 length is 15 residues. V shed 4 bases and J 8 bases; nucleotides not matched to a gene: 12.

The CDR3 reads CASSQGGGTANTIYF. CDR3 DNA: TGCGCCAGCAGCCAAGGGGGCGGGACAGCAAACACCATATATTTT. The V call is TRBV4-1, the J call TRBJ1-3, with TRBD1 identical over 7 bases. V gave up 1 base and J gave up 6 bases; unmatched junction bases: 6. The CDR3 loop spans 15 amino acids. Germline CDR1 is MGHRA and CDR2 is YSYEKL.

In its sample, this clone was seen once. V gene TRBV11-2 combines with J gene TRBJ2-7, with 8 positions matching TRBD2. Germline CDR1 and CDR2: SGHAT and FQNNGV. V was clipped by 5 bases and J by 2 bases; unmatched bases: 5. This CDR3 comprises 14 residues. CDR3 DNA sequence: TGTGCCAGCAGCCCTATAGCGGGAACCTACGAGCAGTACTTC. This sequence encodes CASSPIAGTYEQYF.

This sequence joins TRBV5-1 and TRBJ2-2, with 8 bases lining up with TRBD1. The CDR3 covers 14 residues. V trimming: 5 bases; J trimming: 0 bases; junction bases outside the gene matches: 0. CDR1 is SGHRS, CDR2 YFSETQ, per germline. CDR3 region: CASRGQANTGELFF. Written as DNA, the CDR3 is TGCGCCAGCAGGGGACAGGCGAACACCGGGGAGCTGTTTTTT.

The table lists this clone with a count of one. This chain joins TRBV28 and TRBJ1-5; no definite D call. CDR1 and CDR2 (germline): MDHEN, SYDVKM. The germline V and J ends were trimmed by 7 bases and 4 bases, with 11 bases remaining between them. The CDR3 is 13 residues long. Written as DNA, the CDR3 is TGTGCCAGCATTAACCAGCGAAATCAGCCCCAGCATTTT. Protein sequence: CASINQRNQPQHF.

The J gene is TRBJ2-2, the V gene TRBV30; 7 bases align to TRBD2. The CDR3 sequence is 14 residues long. Germline values: CDR1 GTSNPN, CDR2 SVGIG (reference sequence). Trimming removed 5 bases from V and 7 bases from J; junction bases left unmatched: 10. CDR3 bases: TGTGCCTGGGAGGGCAGCGGGGTCGGCGGGGAGCTGTTTTTT. This encodes CAWEGSGVGGELFF. Together with reference TRBV30 and TRBJ2-2, the CDR3 gives the full variable domain: SQTIHQWPATLVQPVGSPLSLECTVEGTSNPNLYWYRQAAGRGLQLLFYSVGIGQISSEVPQNLSASRPQDRQFILSSKKLLLSDSGFYLCAWEGSGVGGELFFGEGSRLTVL.

The genes are TRBV28 and TRBJ1-2; D is unresolved. The V and J ends lost 6 bases and 3 bases respectively, with 11 bases between them. CDR3 length: 13 amino acids. In germline, CDR1 is MDHEN, CDR2 SYDVKM. Written as DNA, the CDR3 is TGTGCCAGCAGCGAGCAAGTGGACTATGGCTACACCTTC. This encodes CASSEQVDYGYTF.

The chain uses TRBV5-1 and TRBJ2-3; 7 nucleotides align to TRBD1. The CDR3 is 15 amino acids. From germline, CDR1 is SGHRS and CDR2 YFSETQ. The V segment lost 4 bases and the J segment 5 bases; nucleotides outside the gene matches: 10. The CDR3 spells CASSRDRVGQDTQYF. The CDR3 coding sequence is TGCGCCAGCAGCAGAGACAGGGTAGGACAAGATACGCAGTATTTT.

Note on this clone: Other DNA sequences from this sample encode an identical CDR3 as well. This chain links TRBV18 with TRBJ1-1, with 8 bases matching TRBD1. This CDR3 comprises 14 residues. Losses at the gene ends were 3 bases for V and 1 base for J; bases not matched to a gene: 1. Germline V lookup: CDR1 KGHSH, CDR2 LQKENI. The CDR3 loop reads CASSPGTGNTEAFF. CDR3 coding DNA: TGTGCCAGCTCACCCGGGACAGGGAACACTGAAGCTTTCTTT.

The chain employs TRBV7-8 and TRBJ1-1; tentative D call: TRBD1 (6 bases). CDR1 and CDR2 (germline): SGHVS, FQNEAQ. Trimming left V 5 bases short and J 0 bases short, with 19 bases between. CDR3 length: 17 amino acids. The CDR3 DNA reads as TGTGCCAGCAGCGCCTCTCCTCAACAGGGCATGAACACTGAAGCTTTCTTT. Its protein product is CASSASPQQGMNTEAFF.

This chain joins TRBV19 and TRBJ2-7; D gene unclear. V dropped 9 bases and J dropped 1 base, with 13 bases sitting between them. The CDR3 is made up of 13 amino acids. Germline lookup yields CDR1 LNHDA and CDR2 SQIVND (reference sequence). CDR3 residues: CASRGDFSYEQYF. CDR3 DNA sequence: TGTGCCAGCCGTGGCGACTTTTCCTACGAGCAGTACTTC.

This chain connects TRBV30 to TRBJ1-6; TRBD1 agrees at 8 bases. CDR1 is GTSNPN and CDR2 is SVGIG in the germline V gene (reference sequence). CDR3 length: 15 amino acids. With V trimmed by 3 bases and J by 6 bases, 7 bases remained unmatched. The CDR3 protein is CAWRGGTGINSPLHF. CDR3 nucleotide sequence: TGTGCCTGGAGGGGAGGGACAGGAATTAATTCACCCCTCCACTTT.

To note about this clone: Additional DNA sequences in this sample encode the identical CDR3. The rearrangement uses TRBV19 and TRBJ2-2; 9 bases match TRBD1. The J segment lost 5 bases and the V segment lost 7 bases, leaving 5 bases of the junction unmatched. Germline-derived CDR1 and CDR2 are LNHDA and SQIVND (reference sequence). The CDR3 has 14 residues. This chain's CDR3 is CASTGQGLTGELFF. As DNA, the CDR3 is TGTGCCAGTACGGGACAGGGTCTTACCGGGGAGCTGTTTTTT.

The rearrangement links TRBV15 to TRBJ2-5; 12 bases match TRBD2. The length of the CDR3 is 17 residues. Germline CDR1 and CDR2: LNHNV and YYDKDF (reference sequence). V shed 2 bases and J 4 bases; nucleotides not matched to a gene: 8. The DNA of the CDR3 is TGTGCCACCAGCAGACCCGAAGTACTAGCGGGAGGAGAGACCCAGTACTTC. This gives the protein CATSRPEVLAGGETQYF.

This sequence joins TRBV30 and TRBJ2-1; 14 nucleotides line up with TRBD2. Germline-derived CDR1 and CDR2 are GTSNPN and SVGIG (reference sequence). The ends lost 1 base at V and 10 bases at J; junction bases unmatched: 9. The CDR3 consists of 16 residues. The CDR3 region is CAWSESRLAGGGEQFF. CDR3 in DNA: TGTGCCTGGAGTGAATCCCGACTAGCGGGAGGGGGCGAGCAGTTCTTC.

V and J are TRBV6-1 and TRBJ1-1; 8 nucleotides line up with TRBD1. The CDR3 length is 20 residues. Looked up from germline, CDR1 is MNHNS and CDR2 is SASEGT. J gave up 2 bases and V 2 bases, and 19 bases lay outside the gene matches. The CDR3 is CASSEYQGRVGGQENTEAFF. The CDR3 DNA is TGTGCCAGCAGTGAATACCAAGGCCGGGTTGGGGGACAGGAAAACACTGAAGCTTTCTTT.

This rearrangement joins TRBV7-9 to TRBJ1-2, with a tentative D call TRBD1 (6 bases). Between the trimmed V and J ends, which lost 2 bases and 4 bases, there was a span of 14 bases. Looked up from germline, CDR1 is SEHNR and CDR2 is FQNEAQ (reference sequence). The CDR3 is made up of 15 amino acids. This CDR3 reads CASSLRTVTSYGYTF. CDR3 DNA: TGTGCCAGCAGCTTACGGACAGTGACAAGCTATGGCTACACCTTC. Full variable domain (outside the CDR3, taken from reference TRBV7-9 and TRBJ1-2): DTGVSQNPRHKITKRGQNVTFRCDPISEHNRLYWYRQTLGQGPEFLTYFQNEAQLEKSRLLSDRFSAERPKGSFSTLEIQRTEQGDSAMYLCASSLRTVTSYGYTFGSGTRLTVV.

DNA of the CDR3: TGCGCCAGCAGTGAACAGGACAGGAGCGACCAGCCCCAGCATTTT. This encodes CASSEQDRSDQPQHF. The chain uses TRBV10-1 and TRBJ1-5; 7 nucleotides agree with TRBD1. Trimming took 3 bases from V and 7 from J; bases not matched to a gene: 9. There are 15 residues in the CDR3. Germline CDR1 is WNHNN and CDR2 is SYGVQD (reference sequence).

The CDR3 spells CASSRTPDRAPEAFF. The CDR3, as DNA: TGTGCCAGCAGTCGCACCCCCGACAGGGCCCCTGAAGCTTTCTTT. The rearrangement joins TRBV6-2 or TRBV6-3 to TRBJ1-1, with 7 bases fitting TRBD1. CDR3 length: 15 amino acids. V dropped 5 bases and J dropped 6; count of bases not matched to a gene: 12. The germline V gene encodes CDR1 MNHEY and CDR2 SVGEGT.

The J gene is TRBJ1-3, the V gene TRBV28; TRBD1 might be the D (5 bases). V lost 2 bases to trimming and J lost 2 bases, with 16 bases between them. CDR3 size: 17 residues. Germline assignment: CDR1 MDHEN and CDR2 SYDVKM. CDR3 DNA: TGTGCCAGCAGTTTACGATCGCCAGGGTCCCCTGGAAACACCATATATTTT. This codes for CASSLRSPGSPGNTIYF.

The chain uses TRBV19 and TRBJ1-1, with D possibly being TRBD1 (6 bases). V dropped 7 bases and J dropped 1 base, with 10 bases sitting between them. The CDR3 extends over 13 amino acids. Germline CDR1 reads LNHDA; CDR2 reads SQIVND (reference sequence). The CDR3 DNA sequence: TGTGCCAGTAACAGGGTAGAGAACACTGAAGCTTTCTTT. It is translated as CASNRVENTEAFF.

The chain has TRBV5-4 and TRBJ1-3, with TRBD1 identical over 12 bases. CDR3 length: 15 residues. J gave up 7 bases and V 4 bases, and 6 bases lay outside the gene matches. The germline V gene encodes CDR1 SGHNT and CDR2 YYREEE (reference sequence). The chain's CDR3 is CASSKPGQGANTIYF. CDR3 in DNA: TGTGCCAGCAGCAAACCGGGACAGGGGGCGAACACCATATATTTT.